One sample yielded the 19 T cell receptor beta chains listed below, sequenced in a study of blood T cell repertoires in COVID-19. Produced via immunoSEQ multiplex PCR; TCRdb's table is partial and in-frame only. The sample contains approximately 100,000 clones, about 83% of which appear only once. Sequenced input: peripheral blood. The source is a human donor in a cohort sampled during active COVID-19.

The CDR3 DNA reads as TGTGCCAGCAGTGAGGGCAGGGCCACTGAAGCTTTCTTT. This translates into CASSEGRATEAFF. V gene TRBV6-1 combines with J gene TRBJ1-1; D is possibly TRBD1 (5 bases). V lost 3 bases and J 4 bases, leaving 9 bases between the germline ends. CDR1 and CDR2 from the germline V gene are MNHNS and SASEGT. The CDR3 runs to 13 residues.

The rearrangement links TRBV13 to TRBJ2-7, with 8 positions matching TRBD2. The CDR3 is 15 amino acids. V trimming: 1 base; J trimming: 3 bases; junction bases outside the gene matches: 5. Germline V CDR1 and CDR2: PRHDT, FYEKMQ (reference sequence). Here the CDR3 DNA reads TGTGCCAGCAGCTTAGTAACGGGAGGGATCTACGAGCAGTACTTC. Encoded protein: CASSLVTGGIYEQYF. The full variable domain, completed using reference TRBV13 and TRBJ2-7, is AAGVIQSPRHLIKEKRETATLKCYPIPRHDTVYWYQQGPGQDPQFLISFYEKMQSDKGSIPDRFSAQQFSDYHSELNMSSLELGDSALYFCASSLVTGGIYEQYFGPGTRLTVT.

CDR3 amino acids: CASSRGQGAGYEQYF. The CDR3 DNA is TGCGCCAGCAGTCGCGGACAGGGGGCAGGCTACGAGCAGTACTTC. The gene calls are TRBV5-1 and TRBJ2-7, with TRBD1 matching over 11 bases. This CDR3 has 15 residues. V trimming: 5 bases; J trimming: 3 bases; junction bases outside the gene matches: 7. CDR1 is SGHRS, CDR2 YFSETQ, per germline.

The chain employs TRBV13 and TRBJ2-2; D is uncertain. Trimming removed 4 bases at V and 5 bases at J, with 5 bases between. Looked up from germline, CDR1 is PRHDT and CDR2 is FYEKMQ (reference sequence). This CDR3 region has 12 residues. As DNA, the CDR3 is TGTGCCAGCAGCTCCAATACCGGGGAGCTGTTTTTT. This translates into CASSSNTGELFF.

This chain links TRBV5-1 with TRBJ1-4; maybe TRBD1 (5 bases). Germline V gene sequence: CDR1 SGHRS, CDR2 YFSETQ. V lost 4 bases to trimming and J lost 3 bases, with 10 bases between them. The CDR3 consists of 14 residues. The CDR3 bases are TGCGCCAGCAGCCCAGGAGGGGCTAATGAAAAACTGTTTTTT. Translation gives CASSPGGANEKLFF.

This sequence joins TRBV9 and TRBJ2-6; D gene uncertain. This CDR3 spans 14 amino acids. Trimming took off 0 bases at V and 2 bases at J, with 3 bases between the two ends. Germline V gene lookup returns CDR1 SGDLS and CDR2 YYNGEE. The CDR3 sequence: CASSVVTGANVLTF. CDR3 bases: TGTGCCAGCAGCGTAGTCACTGGGGCCAACGTCCTGACTTTC.

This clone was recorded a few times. The CDR3 loop is CASSEGRAGYEQYF. The CDR3 region has the DNA TGCGCCAGCAGTGAGGGACGTGCGGGATACGAGCAGTACTTC. The chain has TRBV10-2 and TRBJ2-7, with D tentatively TRBD2 (6 bases). V was clipped by 2 bases and J by 4 bases, with 12 bases between them. This CDR3 comprises 14 residues. Germline lookup yields CDR1 WSHSY and CDR2 SAAADI.

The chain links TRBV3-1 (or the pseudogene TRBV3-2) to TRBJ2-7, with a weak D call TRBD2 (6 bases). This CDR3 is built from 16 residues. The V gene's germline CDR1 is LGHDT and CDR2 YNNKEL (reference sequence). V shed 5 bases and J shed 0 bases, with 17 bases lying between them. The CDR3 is CASSAQGFGGSYEQYF. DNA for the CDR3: TGTGCCAGCAGCGCGCAGGGCTTCGGGGGCTCCTACGAGCAGTACTTC.

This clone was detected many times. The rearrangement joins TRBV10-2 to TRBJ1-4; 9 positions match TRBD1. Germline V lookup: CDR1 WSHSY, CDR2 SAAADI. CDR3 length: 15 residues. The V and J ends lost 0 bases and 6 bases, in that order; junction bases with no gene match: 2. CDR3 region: CASSESRTGDEKLFF. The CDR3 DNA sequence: TGCGCCAGCAGTGAGTCGAGGACAGGGGATGAAAAACTGTTTTTT.

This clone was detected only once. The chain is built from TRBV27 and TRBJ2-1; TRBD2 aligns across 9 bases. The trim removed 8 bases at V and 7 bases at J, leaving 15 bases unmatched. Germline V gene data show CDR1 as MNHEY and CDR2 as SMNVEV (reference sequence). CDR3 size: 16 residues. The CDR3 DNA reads TGTGCCAGCGTGGGGATAGCGGGACTAGCCCCTAATGAGCAGTTCTTC. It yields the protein CASVGIAGLAPNEQFF.

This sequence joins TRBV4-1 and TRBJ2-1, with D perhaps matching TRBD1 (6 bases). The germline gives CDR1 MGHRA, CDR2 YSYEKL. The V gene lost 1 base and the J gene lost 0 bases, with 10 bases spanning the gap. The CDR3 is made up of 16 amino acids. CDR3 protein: CASSQGQASSYNEQFF. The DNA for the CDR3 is TGCGCCAGCAGCCAAGGACAGGCTAGCTCCTACAATGAGCAGTTCTTC.

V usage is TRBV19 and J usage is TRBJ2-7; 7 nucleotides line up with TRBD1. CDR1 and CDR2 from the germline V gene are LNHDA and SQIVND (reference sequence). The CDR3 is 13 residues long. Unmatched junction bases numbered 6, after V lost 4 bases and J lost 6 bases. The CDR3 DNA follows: TGTGCCAGTAGTACTCGACAGGGTCTCGAGCAGTACTTC. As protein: CASSTRQGLEQYF.

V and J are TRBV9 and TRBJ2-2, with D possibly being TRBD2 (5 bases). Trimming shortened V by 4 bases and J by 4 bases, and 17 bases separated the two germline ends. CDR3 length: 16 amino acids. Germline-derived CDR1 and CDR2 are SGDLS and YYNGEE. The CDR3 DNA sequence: TGTGCCAGCAGCAAGGCGGGTACCGCGAGCACCGGGGAGCTGTTTTTT. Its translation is CASSKAGTASTGELFF.

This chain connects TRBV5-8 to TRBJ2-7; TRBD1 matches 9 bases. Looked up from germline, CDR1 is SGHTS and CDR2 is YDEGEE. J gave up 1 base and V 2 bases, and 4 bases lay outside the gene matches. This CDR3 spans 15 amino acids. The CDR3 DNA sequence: TGTGCCAGCAGCTTTGACAGGGGGAAATCCTACGAGCAGTACTTC. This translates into CASSFDRGKSYEQYF.

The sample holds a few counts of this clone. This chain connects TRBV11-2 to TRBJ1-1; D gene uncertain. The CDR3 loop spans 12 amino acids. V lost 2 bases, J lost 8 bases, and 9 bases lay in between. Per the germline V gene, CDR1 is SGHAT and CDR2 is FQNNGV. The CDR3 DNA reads TGTGCCAGCAGCTTAACTCGTGTGGAAGCTTTCTTT. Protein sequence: CASSLTRVEAFF.

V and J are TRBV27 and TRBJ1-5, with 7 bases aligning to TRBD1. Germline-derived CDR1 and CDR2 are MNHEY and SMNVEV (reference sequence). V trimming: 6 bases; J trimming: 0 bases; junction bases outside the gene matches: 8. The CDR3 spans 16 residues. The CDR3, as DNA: TGTGCCAGCAGAGCAGGACAGGTGTATAGCAATCAGCCCCAGCATTTT. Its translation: CASRAGQVYSNQPQHF.

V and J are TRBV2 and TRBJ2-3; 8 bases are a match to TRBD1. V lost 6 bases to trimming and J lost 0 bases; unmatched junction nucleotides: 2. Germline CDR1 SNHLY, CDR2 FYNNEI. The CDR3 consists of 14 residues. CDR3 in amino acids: CASRRQGSTDTQYF. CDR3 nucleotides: TGTGCCAGCAGAAGACAGGGGAGCACAGATACGCAGTATTTT.

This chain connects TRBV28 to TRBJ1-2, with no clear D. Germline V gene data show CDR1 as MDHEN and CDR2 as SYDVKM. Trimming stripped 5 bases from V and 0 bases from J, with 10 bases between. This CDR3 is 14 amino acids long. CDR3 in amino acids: CASSTQTTNYGYTF. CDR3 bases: TGTGCCAGCAGTACCCAGACTACTAACTATGGCTACACCTTC.

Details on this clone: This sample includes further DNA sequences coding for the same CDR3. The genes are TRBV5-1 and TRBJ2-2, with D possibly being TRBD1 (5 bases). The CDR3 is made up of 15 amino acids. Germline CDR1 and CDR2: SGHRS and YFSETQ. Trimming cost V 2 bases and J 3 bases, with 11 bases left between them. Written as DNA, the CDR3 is TGCGCCAGCAGCTTACGGACATACGACACCGGGGAGCTGTTTTTT. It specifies CASSLRTYDTGELFF.